This T cell receptor (beta chain) was documented in a study of shared clonotypes between healthy human individuals. Study context: Per donor, CD8 memory used one plate, CD8 naive used two, CD4 memory used three and CD4 naive used three. The study's findings and limits: On the whole, naive subsets had larger estimated richness than memory subsets had. Approximately 5% of naive CD4 clonotypes were shared across a few donors.

Regarding this clone: Its antigen is currently unknown.

Sequencing was performed with immunoSEQ multiplex PCR; in TCRdb, only in-frame clones are kept and a portion is missing. The table lists 2 million to 3 million clones, 93% of them singletons, with roughly 0.39% in the top ten. The CDR3 is made up of 21 amino acids. V shed 8 bases and J shed 2 bases, with 34 bases lying between them. Per germline, CDR1 MNHEY and CDR2 SMNVEV (reference sequence). The sequencing input was naive CD4+ T cells from PBMCs. Subset in this sample: CD45RA+ positively selected. J is TRBJ1-5 and V is TRBV27, with TRBD1 as a possible D gene (5 bases). The receptor was derived from a man in his late teens or twenties in good health. Some clones in this sample may be carry-over from other donors' samples. As DNA, the CDR3 is TGTGCCAGCCGGGGGGAAAGGGAGATTCCACGCAACGGGATACGCAATCAGCCCCAGCATTTT. Translation: CASRGEREIPRNGIRNQPQHF.